The clone carrying this T cell receptor beta chain showed up many times. Its antigen remains unidentified. The CDR3 contains 11 residues. V shed 2 bases and J shed 4 bases, with 0 bases lying between them. CDR1 is KGHDR, CDR2 SFDVKD, per germline. This entry is derived from a study of CD8 T cells in ankylosing spondylitis. Study-wide results and caveats: Typical of ankylosing spondylitis blood, it appeared, was a TCR beta motif of fewer than ten highly homologous variants. Relatively rare in peripheral blood, disease-linked clones were also CD8+. Clones linked to disease were reported to show significant enrichment in matched ankylosing spondylitis synovial fluid.

Making use of molecular barcodes, quantitative 5'-RACE generated TCR beta libraries. TCRdb redid the calling of the 5' RACE reads with MiXCR, one entry per CDR3 protein. The sample lists more than 150,000 distinct CDR3 sequences, 15% to 20% occurring once. The rearrangement links TRBV24-1 to TRBJ2-3; no definite D call. The receptor was derived from a male donor aged 10 to 30 with ankylosing spondylitis or in good health (not recorded which). The sample was blood, either unsorted or a sorted T cell fraction (not recorded which). The CDR3 DNA follows: TGTGCCACCAGTGATTCAGATACGCAGTATTTT. This gives the protein CATSDSDTQYF.